This T cell receptor beta chain emerged from a study of metastatic and nonmetastatic thyroid tumors. This clone has more than one count but fewer than ten. Ahead of thyroid surgery, no patient had received treatment of any kind. TCRdb re-processed the PCR reads through MiXCR. The data contain some 69,000 clones, 12% to 15% of them seen just once; the ten biggest clones take up over 6%. The source is a male donor with papillary thyroid cancer or a benign thyroid nodule (not recorded which). Some clones in this sample may be carry-over from other donors' samples. The sample consisted of blood.

CDR3 nucleotide sequence: TGTGCCAGTGGGGTATTTACTAGTTCACCCCTCCACTTT. Translation gives CASGVFTSSPLHF. The V and J genes are TRBV6-1 and TRBJ1-6, with D hard to call. In germline, CDR1 is MNHNS, CDR2 SASEGT. This CDR3 has 13 amino acids. The V end was cut by 9 bases, the J end by 9 bases, with 15 bases between.